The source of this TCR beta chain is a study of tumor-infiltrating lymphocytes in primary liver carcinoma. About the research overall: Sequencing of the samples generated roughly 3.65 to 7.5 million productive TCRbeta reads, with similar yields across tissue types. Study-wide results and limits: Compared with tumor region pairs, tumor-adjacent and tumor-blood pairs overlapped less. Tumor specimens were characterized by a significantly higher top-250-clone fraction than blood (p = 0.039).

Regarding this clonotype: What it recognizes is unknown.

Trimming stripped 0 bases from V and 7 bases from J, with 19 bases between. Germline V CDR1 and CDR2: LGHNA, YNFKEQ. The CDR3 contains 17 residues. Germline DNA was also extracted, with blood RNA taken from unsorted whole blood. Chronic HBV infection, untreated so far, was present in the patients. With a constant-region primer, TCR beta cDNA was made from around 530 ng of total RNA. ARM-PCR was slightly modified, and three nested multiplex PCR rounds with it gave rise to the TCR beta libraries. Investigators reported that the first two PCR rounds, at approximately 11 cycles each, used TRBV1-TRBV30 forward primers with a C-beta reverse primer. TCRdb re-analysed the multiplex PCR reads in MiXCR, keeping a single row per CDR3 protein. The data show roughly 330,000 distinct CDR3 sequences, 65% seen once.

The specimen sequenced was peripheral blood. This receptor was obtained from a man aged 35-49 years with primary liver carcinoma and hepatitis B virus infection. This chain connects TRBV4-2 to TRBJ2-1, with TRBD2 as a possible D gene (5 bases). This CDR3 is CASSQEFGAEGLNEQFF. The CDR3 DNA follows: TGTGCCAGCAGCCAAGAATTCGGAGCGGAAGGTTTGAATGAGCAGTTCTTC.